This T cell receptor beta chain appears in the sequencing data of a study of identical twins. Study conclusions and caveats: Out-of-frame sharing of TCR alpha in monozygotic twins was underestimated by models.

Germline lookup yields CDR1 SGHDT and CDR2 YYEEEE. The V and J ends lost 0 bases and 14 bases respectively, with 12 bases between them. The CDR3 runs to 12 residues. A single record per CDR3 protein comes from TCRdb applying MiXCR to the 5' RACE reads. The profile shows roughly 690,000 distinct CDR3 sequences, 6.1% of them singletons. Many counts were recorded for this clonotype. The antigen is unknown. Sequencing was performed on naive T cells sorted from blood. The clonotype comes from a man aged 18 to 30 in good health. The chain is built from TRBV5-6 and TRBJ2-1; TRBD2 might be the D (6 bases). This CDR3 is CASSLEATREFF. The CDR3 nucleotides are TGTGCCAGCAGCTTGGAGGCGACTAGGGAGTTCTTC.